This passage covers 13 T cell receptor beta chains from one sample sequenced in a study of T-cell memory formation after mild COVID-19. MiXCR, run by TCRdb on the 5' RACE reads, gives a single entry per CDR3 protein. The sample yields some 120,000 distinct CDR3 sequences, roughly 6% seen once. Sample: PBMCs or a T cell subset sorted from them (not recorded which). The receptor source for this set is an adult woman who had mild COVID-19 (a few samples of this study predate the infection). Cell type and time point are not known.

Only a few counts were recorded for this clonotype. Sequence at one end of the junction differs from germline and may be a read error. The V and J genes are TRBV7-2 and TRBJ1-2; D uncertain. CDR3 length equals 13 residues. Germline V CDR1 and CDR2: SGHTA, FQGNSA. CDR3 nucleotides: TGTGCCAGCCCCACGATGGGGTTCTATGGCTACATCTTC. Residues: CASPTMGFYGYIF. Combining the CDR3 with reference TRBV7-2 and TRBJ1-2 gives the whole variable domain GAGVSQSPSNKVTEKGKDVELRCDPISGHTALYWYRQSLGQGLEFLIYFQGNSAPDKSGLPSDRFSAERTGGSVSTLTIQRTQQEDSAVYLCASPTMGFYGYIFGSGTRLTVV.

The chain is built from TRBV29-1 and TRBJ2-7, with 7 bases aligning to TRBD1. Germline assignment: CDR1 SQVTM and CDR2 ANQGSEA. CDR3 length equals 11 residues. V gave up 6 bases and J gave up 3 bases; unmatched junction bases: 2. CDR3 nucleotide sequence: TGCAGCGTCCAGGGGGTCTACGAGCAGTACTTC. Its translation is CSVQGVYEQYF.

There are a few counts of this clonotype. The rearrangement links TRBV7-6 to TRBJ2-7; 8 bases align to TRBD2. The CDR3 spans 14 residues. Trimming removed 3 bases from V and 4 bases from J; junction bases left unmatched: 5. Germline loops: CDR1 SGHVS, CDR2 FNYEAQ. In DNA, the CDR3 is TGTGCCAGCAGCTTGGGACTAGTTGAATACGAGCAGTACTTC. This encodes CASSLGLVEYEQYF.

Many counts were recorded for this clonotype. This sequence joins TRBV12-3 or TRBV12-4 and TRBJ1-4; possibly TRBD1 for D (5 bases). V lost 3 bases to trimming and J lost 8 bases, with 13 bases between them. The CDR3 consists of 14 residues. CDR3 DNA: TGTGCCAGCAGTTTTCGGCCAGGGAAGGAAAAACTGTTTTTT. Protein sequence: CASSFRPGKEKLFF.

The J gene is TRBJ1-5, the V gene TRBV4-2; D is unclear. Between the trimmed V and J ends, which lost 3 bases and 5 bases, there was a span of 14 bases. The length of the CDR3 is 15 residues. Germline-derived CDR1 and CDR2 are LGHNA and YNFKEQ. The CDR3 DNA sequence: TGTGCCAGCAGCCAGAGGCCCCGCGACGATCAGCCCCAGCATTTT. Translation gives CASSQRPRDDQPQHF.

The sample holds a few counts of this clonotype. The chain's CDR3 is CASSPGTVSTDTQYF. CDR3 sequence (DNA): TGTGCCAGCAGCCCCGGGACAGTCAGCACAGATACGCAGTATTTT. The chain recombines TRBV7-9 with TRBJ2-3, with TRBD1 identical over 7 bases. V lost 5 bases to trimming and J lost 0 bases; unmatched junction nucleotides: 5. This CDR3 comprises 15 residues. Looked up from germline, CDR1 is SEHNR and CDR2 is FQNEAQ (reference sequence).

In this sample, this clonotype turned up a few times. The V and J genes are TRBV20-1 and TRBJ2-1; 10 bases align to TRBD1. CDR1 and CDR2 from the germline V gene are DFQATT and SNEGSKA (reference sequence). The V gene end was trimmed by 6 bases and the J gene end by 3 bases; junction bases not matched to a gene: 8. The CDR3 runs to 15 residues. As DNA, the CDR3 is TGCAGTGCCCGGGCGCGGGACAGGGGCTACAATGAGCAGTTCTTC. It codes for CSARARDRGYNEQFF.

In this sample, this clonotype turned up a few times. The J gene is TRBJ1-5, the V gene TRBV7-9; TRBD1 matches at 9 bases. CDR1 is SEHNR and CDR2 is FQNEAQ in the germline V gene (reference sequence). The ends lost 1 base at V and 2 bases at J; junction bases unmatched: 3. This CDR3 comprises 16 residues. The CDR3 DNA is TGTGCCAGCAGCTTAGGGGGACAGGGAGGCAATCAGCCCCAGCATTTT. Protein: CASSLGGQGGNQPQHF.

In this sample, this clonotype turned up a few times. The CDR3 DNA follows: TGCGCCAGCAGCTTGGATCCCTCCGGGACCTCGAGCTCCTACAATGAGCAGTTCTTC. Translated, it gives CASSLDPSGTSSSYNEQFF. This chain links TRBV5-1 with TRBJ2-1; D possibly matches TRBD1 or TRBD2 (5 bases each). The CDR3 is 19 amino acids. In germline, CDR1 is SGHRS, CDR2 YFSETQ. The ends were cut back, 0 bases at V and 0 bases at J, with 19 bases in the middle.

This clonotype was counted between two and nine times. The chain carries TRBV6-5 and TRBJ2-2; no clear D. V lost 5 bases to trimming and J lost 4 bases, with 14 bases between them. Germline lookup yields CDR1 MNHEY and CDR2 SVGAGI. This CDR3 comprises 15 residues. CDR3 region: CASSPTDRGTGELFF. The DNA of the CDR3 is TGTGCCAGCAGTCCAACGGACCGAGGCACCGGGGAGCTGTTTTTT.

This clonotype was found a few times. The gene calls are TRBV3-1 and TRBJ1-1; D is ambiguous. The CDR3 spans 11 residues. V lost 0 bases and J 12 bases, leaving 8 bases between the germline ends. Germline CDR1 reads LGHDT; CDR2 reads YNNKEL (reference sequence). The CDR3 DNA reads TGTGCCAGCAGCCAAGAGGTGGGGACTTTCTTT. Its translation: CASSQEVGTFF.

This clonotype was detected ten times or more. For the CDR3, the DNA is TGCGCCAGCAGCTCGCGGGCGCCGAACACCGGGGAGCTGTTTTTT. Translated: CASSSRAPNTGELFF. The rearrangement joins TRBV5-1 to TRBJ2-2; tentative D call: TRBD2 (5 bases). The CDR3 is made up of 15 amino acids. The germline CDR1 and CDR2 sequences are SGHRS and YFSETQ. Trimming took 3 bases from V and 0 from J, leaving 9 bases between them.

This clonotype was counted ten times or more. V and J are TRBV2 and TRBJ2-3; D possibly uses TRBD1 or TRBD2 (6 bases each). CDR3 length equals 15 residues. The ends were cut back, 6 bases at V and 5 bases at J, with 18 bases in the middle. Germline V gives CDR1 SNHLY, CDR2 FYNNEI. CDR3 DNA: TGTGCCAGCAGCCCGGGACCCGGGGGACAAGATACGCAGTATTTT. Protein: CASSPGPGGQDTQYF. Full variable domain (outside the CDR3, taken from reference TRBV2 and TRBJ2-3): EPEVTQTPSHQVTQMGQEVILRCVPISNHLYFYWYRQILGQKVEFLVSFYNNEISEKSEIFDDQFSVERPDGSNFTLKIRSTKLEDSAMYFCASSPGPGGQDTQYFGPGTRLTVL.